This T cell receptor (beta chain) was sequenced for a study of technical replicates of blood from a few donors. Trimming took off 4 bases at V and 7 bases at J, with 10 bases between the two ends. This CDR3 contains 13 residues. Germline assignment: CDR1 SGHTA and CDR2 FQGTGA. Sequencing was performed with immunoSEQ multiplex PCR; in TCRdb, only in-frame clones are kept and a portion is missing. Altogether 84,000 or so clones are present, 95% to 98% being singletons, with the ten largest covering more than 0.15%. The receptor was isolated from a human donor in good health. This sequence joins TRBV7-3 and TRBJ2-2; the D gene is possibly TRBD2 (7 bases). The sequencing input was T cells isolated from PBMCs. CDR3 residues: CASSWGGGGELFF. As DNA, the CDR3 is TGTGCCAGCAGCTGGGGGGGCGGCGGGGAGCTGTTTTTT.